This T cell receptor (beta chain) was recorded in a study of chemoradiotherapy in HPV16-positive cancers. Study summary: Candidate HPV-specific clones and shared TCR motifs came from two HPV16-positive patients.

Study-wide points: Candidate HPV-specific clones and E7-related TCR motifs grew in tumor during treatment.

Comment on this clone: Its antigen is undetermined.

This CDR3 has 14 amino acids. The V and J ends lost 1 base and 6 bases, in that order; junction bases with no gene match: 5. Germline lookup yields CDR1 MNHEY and CDR2 SMNVEV (reference sequence). Profiling relied on immunoSEQ multiplex PCR, and the TCRdb table lists in-frame clones only, not all of them. The sample contains under 70,000 clones, around nine tenths of which appear only once. Sequencing was performed on blood, taken from a patient who underwent chemoradiotherapy. The sequence came from a human donor with HPV-associated anogenital cancer. This rearrangement joins TRBV27 to TRBJ2-7; TRBD1 matches at 8 bases. CDR3 residues: CASSLLGTGGEQYF. The CDR3 DNA follows: TGTGCCAGCAGTTTATTGGGGACAGGCGGCGAGCAGTACTTC.